One and the same sample provided the 32 T cell receptor beta chains below, sequenced in a study of T cells expressing NK-cell markers. TCRdb re-called the 5' RACE reads and catalogs CDR3 proteins one per entry, DNA excluded. Its clone listing holds about 460,000 distinct CDR3 sequences. Sequencing was carried out using blood T cells: a sorted CD56 or NKG2C T cell subset, CD4+ or CD8+ T cells, or bulk PBMC T cells (not recorded which). Every receptor here comes from a woman aged 50 to 60 in good health.

The chain uses TRBV7-9 and TRBJ2-1; the D call from TCRdb, TRBD2, cannot be confirmed without DNA. Germline V CDR1 and CDR2: SEHNR, FQNEAQ (reference sequence). There are 16 residues in the CDR3. CDR3 loop: CASSFGLAGGDNEQFF.

This chain joins TRBV4-1 and TRBJ1-5. The length of the CDR3 is 14 residues. Germline CDR1 MGHRA, CDR2 YSYEKL. CDR3 in amino acids: CASSPIGRNQPQHF.

V usage is TRBV2 and J usage is TRBJ2-1; TCRdb's D gene call, TRBD2, goes unchecked for lack of DNA. This CDR3 region has 15 residues. CDR1 and CDR2 (germline): SNHLY, FYNNEI. The CDR3: CASREGLAGGSEQFF. Filled out from reference TRBV2 and TRBJ2-1, the complete variable domain reads EPEVTQTPSHQVTQMGQEVILRCVPISNHLYFYWYRQILGQKVEFLVSFYNNEISEKSEIFDDQFSVERPDGSNFTLKIRSTKLEDSAMYFCASREGLAGGSEQFFGPGTRLTVL.

The CDR3 protein is CASSLRGPGANVLTF. The V call is TRBV5-1, the J call TRBJ2-6; TCRdb's D call of TRBD1 is untestable without DNA. This CDR3 comprises 15 residues. Per the germline V gene, CDR1 is SGHRS and CDR2 is YFSETQ.

This CDR3 reads CASNRLAEYNEQFF. The gene calls are TRBV6-2 or TRBV6-3 and TRBJ2-1; TCRdb picks TRBD2, but there is no DNA to check that call. The CDR3 is 14 residues long. Per germline, CDR1 MNHEY and CDR2 SVGEGT.

The chain couples TRBV6-5 to TRBJ1-2; lacking DNA, the TRBD1 call made by TCRdb goes unchecked. The CDR3 is 14 amino acids. Germline V CDR1 and CDR2: MNHEY, SVGAGI. This CDR3 reads CASSSTGRYKGYTF.

J is TRBJ2-1 and V is TRBV7-6; TCRdb's D call of TRBD2 is untestable without DNA. The CDR3 is 13 amino acids. Germline V gives CDR1 SGHVS, CDR2 FNYEAQ. This CDR3 is CASSLSGRAPQFF.

The chain couples TRBV3-1 to TRBJ2-1. The germline V gene encodes CDR1 LGHDT and CDR2 YNNKEL (reference sequence). CDR3 length: 15 residues. The CDR3 protein is CASSQDMRTYNEQFF.

The V gene is TRBV6-5, the J gene TRBJ2-6. Germline CDR1 and CDR2: MNHEY and SVGAGI. CDR3 length: 16 residues. This CDR3 reads CASSFSTVFGANVLTF.

The chain carries TRBV5-8 and TRBJ2-2; the D call of TRBD2 rests on TCRdb alone, since no DNA is present to check it. Germline V gene data show CDR1 as SGHTS and CDR2 as YDEGEE. The CDR3 totals 15 residues. CDR3 loop: CASSQGLLRGRELFF. Based on the CDR3 plus reference TRBV5-8 and TRBJ2-2, the full variable domain is EAGVTQSPTHLIKTRGQQATLRCSPISGHTSVYWYQQALGLGLQFLLWYDEGEERNRGNFPPRFSGRQFPNYSSELNVNALELEDSALYLCASSQGLLRGRELFFGEGSRLTVL.

This rearrangement joins TRBV7-9 to TRBJ2-1; TCRdb's assignment of TRBD2 cannot be checked, as there is no DNA. CDR3 length: 15 residues. From germline, CDR1 is SEHNR and CDR2 FQNEAQ (reference sequence). The CDR3 loop reads CASSWTSLGTREQFF.

The rearrangement links TRBV3-1 to TRBJ2-3; the D gene TCRdb calls, TRBD2, cannot be checked with no DNA. CDR3 length: 14 amino acids. Germline CDR1 reads LGHDT; CDR2 reads YNNKEL (reference sequence). The CDR3 is CASSQTGDTDTQYF.

The V call is TRBV9, the J call TRBJ2-5. The CDR3 runs 13 residues. CDR1 and CDR2 from the germline V gene are SGDLS and YYNGEE. CDR3 region: CASSSTFQETQYF.

The chain's CDR3 is CATSGGLAGEVQYF. The chain carries TRBV6-1 and TRBJ2-7; the D gene TCRdb calls, TRBD2, cannot be checked with no DNA. Per the germline V gene, CDR1 is MNHNS and CDR2 is SASEGT. The CDR3 is 14 residues long.

V usage is TRBV5-1 and J usage is TRBJ1-1; with no DNA, the TCRdb D assignment of TRBD1 cannot be verified. Germline V gives CDR1 SGHRS, CDR2 YFSETQ. The CDR3 runs 13 residues. CDR3 region: CASSNRGEAEAFF.

This chain links TRBV5-1 with TRBJ1-4. Germline V CDR1 and CDR2: SGHRS, YFSETQ. This CDR3 contains 16 residues. Here the CDR3 reads CASSLAFLGSREKLFF.

The chain uses TRBV4-2 and TRBJ2-3; no DNA is available, so the TRBD2 call from TCRdb remains unchecked. Germline lookup yields CDR1 LGHNA and CDR2 YNFKEQ. This CDR3 spans 19 amino acids. CDR3 region: CASSQNPQLAGVYADTQYF.

The chain uses TRBV7-2 and TRBJ1-2; there is no DNA to check the TCRdb D call of TRBD1. CDR1 is SGHTA and CDR2 is FQGNSA in the germline V gene. The CDR3 has 15 residues. CDR3: CASSLATGSHYGYTF.

The chain couples TRBV2 to TRBJ1-2; TCRdb returns TRBD1, unconfirmable since there is no DNA. This CDR3 comprises 14 residues. Germline CDR1 and CDR2: SNHLY and FYNNEI. This CDR3 is CASSDSTGIGGYTF.

The V gene is TRBV20-1, the J gene TRBJ2-1. The CDR3 is made up of 13 amino acids. Germline V gene lookup returns CDR1 DFQATT and CDR2 SNEGSKA (reference sequence). The CDR3 sequence is CSARDGVHNEQFF.

V is TRBV7-9 and J is TRBJ2-7; absent DNA, TCRdb's TRBD2 call cannot be checked. The CDR3 totals 16 residues. Per germline, CDR1 SEHNR and CDR2 FQNEAQ (reference sequence). The CDR3 sequence is CASSLALGRPSGEQYF.

V gene TRBV7-3 combines with J gene TRBJ2-1; TCRdb's D gene call, TRBD1, goes unchecked for lack of DNA. Germline lookup yields CDR1 SGHTA and CDR2 FQGTGA. This CDR3 is built from 14 residues. The CDR3 is CASSSYEGAAEQFF.

This sequence joins TRBV9 and TRBJ2-2; TCRdb calls TRBD1, which cannot be checked without DNA. The length of the CDR3 is 13 residues. Looked up from germline, CDR1 is SGDLS and CDR2 is YYNGEE. CDR3 loop: CASRRTDHGELFF.

The gene calls are TRBV24-1 and TRBJ1-5; TCRdb gives TRBD1 as the D gene, but with no DNA this cannot be confirmed. The V gene's germline CDR1 is KGHDR and CDR2 SFDVKD. CDR3 size: 14 residues. CDR3 region: CAIDRGLSNQPQHF.

CDR3 in amino acids: CASSPQGFWNEQFF. The V call is TRBV27, the J call TRBJ2-1. Looked up from germline, CDR1 is MNHEY and CDR2 is SMNVEV (reference sequence). The CDR3 loop spans 14 amino acids.

The chain recombines TRBV24-1 with TRBJ2-3; TCRdb lists TRBD2, though no DNA is available to test this call. This CDR3 contains 16 residues. The germline CDR1 and CDR2 sequences are KGHDR and SFDVKD. The CDR3 reads CATSDRSSGSTDTQYF.

The chain is built from TRBV5-1 and TRBJ1-6; TCRdb returns TRBD1, unconfirmable since there is no DNA. CDR1 and CDR2 (germline): SGHRS, YFSETQ. This CDR3 is built from 15 residues. The CDR3 here is CASSLAGGENSPLHF. The full variable domain, rest sourced from reference TRBV5-1 and TRBJ1-6, is KAGVTQTPRYLIKTRGQQVTLSCSPISGHRSVSWYQQTPGQGLQFLFEYFSETQRNKGNFPGRFSGRQFSNSRSEMNVSTLELGDSALYLCASSLAGGENSPLHFGNGTRLTVT.

This sequence joins TRBV5-1 and TRBJ2-1; without DNA, the TCRdb call of TRBD2 cannot be checked. The CDR3 has 17 amino acids. The germline V gene encodes CDR1 SGHRS and CDR2 YFSETQ. The CDR3 spells CASSGGLAGRREGEQFF.

The rearrangement links TRBV30 to TRBJ2-1; the TCRdb call, TRBD2, lacks DNA for checking. The CDR3 consists of 14 residues. The germline V gene encodes CDR1 GTSNPN and CDR2 SVGIG (reference sequence). The CDR3 sequence is CAWEAGGFYNEQFF.

The chain couples TRBV10-1 to TRBJ1-6. Germline-derived CDR1 and CDR2 are WNHNN and SYGVQD (reference sequence). The CDR3 sequence is 14 residues long. CDR3 loop: CASSESGRDSPLHF.

This chain joins TRBV5-6 and TRBJ1-3. The CDR3 length is 16 residues. The V gene's germline CDR1 is SGHDT and CDR2 YYEEEE. CDR3 protein: CASSLGGYRSGNTIYF.

The chain combines TRBV6-5 with TRBJ2-3; the D gene TCRdb calls, TRBD1, cannot be checked with no DNA. This CDR3 spans 15 amino acids. Per germline, CDR1 MNHEY and CDR2 SVGAGI. CDR3 sequence: CASSYGGIGSDTQYF.